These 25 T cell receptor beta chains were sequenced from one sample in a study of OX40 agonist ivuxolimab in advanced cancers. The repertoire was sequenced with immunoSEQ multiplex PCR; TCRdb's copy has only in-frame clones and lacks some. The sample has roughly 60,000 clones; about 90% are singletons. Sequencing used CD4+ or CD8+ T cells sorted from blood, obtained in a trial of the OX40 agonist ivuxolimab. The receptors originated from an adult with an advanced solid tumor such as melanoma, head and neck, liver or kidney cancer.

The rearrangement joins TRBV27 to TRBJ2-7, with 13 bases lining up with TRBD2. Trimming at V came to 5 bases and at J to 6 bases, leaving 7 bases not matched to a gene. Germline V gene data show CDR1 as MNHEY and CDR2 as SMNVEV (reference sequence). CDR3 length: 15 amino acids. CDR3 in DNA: TGTGCCAGCAGTCTCACTAGCGGGAGGGCCATCGAGCAGTACTTC. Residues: CASSLTSGRAIEQYF.

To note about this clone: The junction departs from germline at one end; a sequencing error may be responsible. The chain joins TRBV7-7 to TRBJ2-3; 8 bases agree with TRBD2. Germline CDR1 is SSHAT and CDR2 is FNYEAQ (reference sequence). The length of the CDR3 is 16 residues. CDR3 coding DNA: TGTGCTAGCAGTCAGCAAGCGGGAGTTGGCACAGATACGCAGTATTTT. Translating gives CASSQQAGVGTDTQYF.

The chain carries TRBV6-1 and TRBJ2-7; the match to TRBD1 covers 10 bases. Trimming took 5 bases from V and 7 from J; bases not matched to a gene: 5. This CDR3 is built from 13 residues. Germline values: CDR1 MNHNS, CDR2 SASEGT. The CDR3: CASSRQGAWEQYF. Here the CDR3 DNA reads TGTGCCAGCAGTAGACAGGGGGCATGGGAGCAGTACTTC.

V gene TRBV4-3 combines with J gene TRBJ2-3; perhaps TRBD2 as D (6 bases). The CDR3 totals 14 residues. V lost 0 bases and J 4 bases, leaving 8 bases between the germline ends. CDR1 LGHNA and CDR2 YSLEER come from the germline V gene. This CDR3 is CASSQETSPDTQYF. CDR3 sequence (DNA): TGCGCCAGCAGCCAAGAGACTAGTCCAGATACGCAGTATTTT.

This chain's CDR3 is CASSLWTGWGETQYF. The CDR3, as DNA: TGTGCCAGCAGCTTGTGGACCGGGTGGGGGGAGACCCAGTACTTC. The genes are TRBV5-6 and TRBJ2-5; D possibly matches TRBD1 or TRBD2 (5 bases each). The germline V gene has CDR1 SGHDT and CDR2 YYEEEE. This CDR3 has 15 residues. The V end was cut by 1 base, the J end by 5 bases, with 15 bases between.

The CDR3 reads CASSPIRSSNEKLFF. CDR3 sequence (DNA): TGTGCCAGCTCACCAATAAGGTCCTCTAATGAAAAACTGTTTTTT. This sequence joins TRBV18 and TRBJ1-4, with unresolved D. In germline, CDR1 is KGHSH, CDR2 LQKENI. The CDR3 is made up of 15 amino acids. Trimming left V 2 bases short and J 3 bases short, with 10 bases between.

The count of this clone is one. CDR3 DNA sequence: TGCGCCAGCAGCCGCAAGGTACCGGGAGCGACCACAGATACGCAGTATTTT. It is translated as CASSRKVPGATTDTQYF. J is TRBJ2-3 and V is TRBV5-1; a possible D gene is TRBD2 (6 bases). Germline-derived CDR1 and CDR2 are SGHRS and YFSETQ. Trimming removed 4 bases from V and 2 bases from J, with 20 bases in between. The CDR3 is 17 residues long.

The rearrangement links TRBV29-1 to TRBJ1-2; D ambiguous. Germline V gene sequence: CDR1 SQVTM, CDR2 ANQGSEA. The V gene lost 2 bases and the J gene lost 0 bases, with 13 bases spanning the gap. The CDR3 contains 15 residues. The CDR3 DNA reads TGCAGCGTTGAATTGGGCCAGGCAACTAACTATGGCTACACCTTC. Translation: CSVELGQATNYGYTF.

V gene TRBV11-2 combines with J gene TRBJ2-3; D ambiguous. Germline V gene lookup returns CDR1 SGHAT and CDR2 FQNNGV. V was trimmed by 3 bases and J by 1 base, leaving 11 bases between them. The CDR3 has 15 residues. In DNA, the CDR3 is TGTGCCAGCAGCTTCTACCGGGTGGGCACAGATACGCAGTATTTT. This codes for CASSFYRVGTDTQYF.

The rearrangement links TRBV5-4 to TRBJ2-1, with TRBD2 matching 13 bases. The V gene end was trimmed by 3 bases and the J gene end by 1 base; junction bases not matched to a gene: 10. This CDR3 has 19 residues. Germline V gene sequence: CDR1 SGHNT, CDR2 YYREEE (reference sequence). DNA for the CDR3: TGTGCCAGCAGCTCCTACAGGACTAGCGGGAGAATGTCCTACAATGAGCAGTTCTTC. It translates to CASSSYRTSGRMSYNEQFF.

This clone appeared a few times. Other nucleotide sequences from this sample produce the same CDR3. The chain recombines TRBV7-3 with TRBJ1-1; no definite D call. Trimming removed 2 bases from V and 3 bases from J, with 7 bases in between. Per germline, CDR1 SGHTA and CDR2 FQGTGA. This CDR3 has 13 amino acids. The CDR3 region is CASSLRGDTEAFF. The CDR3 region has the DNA TGTGCCAGCAGCTTACGGGGAGACACTGAAGCTTTCTTT.

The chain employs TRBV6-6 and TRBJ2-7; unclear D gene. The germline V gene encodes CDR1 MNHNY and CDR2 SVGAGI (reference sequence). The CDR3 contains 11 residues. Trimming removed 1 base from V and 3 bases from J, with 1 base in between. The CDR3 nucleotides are TGTGCCAGCAGTTACTTCTACGAGCAGTACTTC. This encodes CASSYFYEQYF.

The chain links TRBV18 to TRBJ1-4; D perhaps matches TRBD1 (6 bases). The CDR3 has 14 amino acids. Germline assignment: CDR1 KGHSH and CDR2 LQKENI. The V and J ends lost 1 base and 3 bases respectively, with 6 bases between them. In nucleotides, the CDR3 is TGTGCCAGCTCACCACAGGGGGCTAATGAAAAACTGTTTTTT. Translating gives CASSPQGANEKLFF.

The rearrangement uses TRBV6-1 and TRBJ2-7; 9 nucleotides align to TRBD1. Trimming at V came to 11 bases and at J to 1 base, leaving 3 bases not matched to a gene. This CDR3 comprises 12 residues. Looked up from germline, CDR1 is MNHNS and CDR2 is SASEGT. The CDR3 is CALGTGSYEQYF. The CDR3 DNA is TGTGCCTTAGGGACAGGGTCCTACGAGCAGTACTTC.

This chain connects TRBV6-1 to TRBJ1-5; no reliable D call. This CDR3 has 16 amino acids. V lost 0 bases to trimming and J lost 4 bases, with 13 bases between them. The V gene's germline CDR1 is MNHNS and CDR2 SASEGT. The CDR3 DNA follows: TGTGCCAGCAGTGAAGCCCTCAGCCTTGGAAATCAGCCCCAGCATTTT. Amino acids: CASSEALSLGNQPQHF.

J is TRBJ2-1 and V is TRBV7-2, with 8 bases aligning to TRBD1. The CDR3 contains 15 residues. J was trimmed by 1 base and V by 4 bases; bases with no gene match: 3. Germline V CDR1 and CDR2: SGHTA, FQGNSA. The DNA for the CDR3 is TGTGCCAGCAGCTCGGACAGGGTTTCCTACAATGAGCAGTTCTTC. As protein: CASSSDRVSYNEQFF.

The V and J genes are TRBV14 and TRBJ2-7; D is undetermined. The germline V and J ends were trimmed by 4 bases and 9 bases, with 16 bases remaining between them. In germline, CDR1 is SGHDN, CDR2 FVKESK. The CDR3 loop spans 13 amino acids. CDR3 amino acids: CASSRLDTGGQYF. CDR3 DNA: TGTGCCAGCAGCCGCCTCGATACTGGCGGGCAGTACTTC. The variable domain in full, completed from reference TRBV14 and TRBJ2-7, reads EAGVTQFPSHSVIEKGQTVTLRCDPISGHDNLYWYRRVMGKEIKFLLHFVKESKQDESGMPNNRFLAERTGGTYSTLKVQPAELEDSGVYFCASSRLDTGGQYFGPGTRLTVT.

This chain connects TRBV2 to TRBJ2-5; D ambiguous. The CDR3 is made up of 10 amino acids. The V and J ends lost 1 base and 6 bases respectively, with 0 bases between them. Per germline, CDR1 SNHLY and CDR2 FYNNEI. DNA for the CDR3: TGTGCCAGCAGTGAAGAGACCCAGTACTTC. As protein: CASSEETQYF.

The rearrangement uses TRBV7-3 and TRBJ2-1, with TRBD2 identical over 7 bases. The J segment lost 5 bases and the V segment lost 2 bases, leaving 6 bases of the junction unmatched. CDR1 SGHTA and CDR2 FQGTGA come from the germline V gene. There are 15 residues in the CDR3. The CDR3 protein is CASSLRGRGDNEQFF. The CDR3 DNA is TGTGCCAGCAGCTTACGCGGGAGAGGAGACAATGAGCAGTTCTTC.

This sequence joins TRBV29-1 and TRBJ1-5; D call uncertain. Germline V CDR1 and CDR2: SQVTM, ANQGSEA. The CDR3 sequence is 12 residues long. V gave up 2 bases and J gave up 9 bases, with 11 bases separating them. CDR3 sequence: CSVETGRRPQHF. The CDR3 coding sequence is TGCAGCGTTGAAACCGGGCGCCGGCCCCAGCATTTT.

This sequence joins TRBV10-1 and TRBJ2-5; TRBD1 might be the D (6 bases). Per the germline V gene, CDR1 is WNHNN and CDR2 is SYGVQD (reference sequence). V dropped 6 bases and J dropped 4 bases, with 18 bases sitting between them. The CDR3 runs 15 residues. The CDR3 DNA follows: TGCGCCAGCAGGGCCTCCAGGGGCACCGGAGAGACCCAGTACTTC. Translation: CASRASRGTGETQYF.

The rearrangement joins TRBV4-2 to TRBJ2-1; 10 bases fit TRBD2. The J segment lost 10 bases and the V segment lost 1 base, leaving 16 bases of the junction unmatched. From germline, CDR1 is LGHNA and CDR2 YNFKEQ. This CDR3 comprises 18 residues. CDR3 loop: CASSQGPGSGRALWEQFF. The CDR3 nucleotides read TGTGCCAGCAGCCAAGGTCCCGGGAGCGGGAGGGCCTTATGGGAGCAGTTCTTC.

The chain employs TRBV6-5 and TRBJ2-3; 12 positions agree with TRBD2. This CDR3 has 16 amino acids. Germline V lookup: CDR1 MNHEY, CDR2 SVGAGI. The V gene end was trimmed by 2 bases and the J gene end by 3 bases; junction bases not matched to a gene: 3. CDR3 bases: TGTGCCAGCAGTTACCCGACTAGCGGGAGAACAGATACGCAGTATTTT. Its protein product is CASSYPTSGRTDTQYF.

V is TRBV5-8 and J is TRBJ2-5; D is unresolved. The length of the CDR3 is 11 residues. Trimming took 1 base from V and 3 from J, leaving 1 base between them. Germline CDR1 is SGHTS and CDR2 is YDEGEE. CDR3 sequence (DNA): TGTGCCAGCAGCTTGAAAGAGACCCAGTACTTC. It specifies CASSLKETQYF.

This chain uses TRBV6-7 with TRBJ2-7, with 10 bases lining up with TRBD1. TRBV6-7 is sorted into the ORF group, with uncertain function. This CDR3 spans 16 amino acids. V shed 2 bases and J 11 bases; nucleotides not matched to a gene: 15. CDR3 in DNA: TGTGCCAGCAGTTACCCCACTCCAGGACAGGGGGTCGTGAAGTACTTC. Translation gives CASSYPTPGQGVVKYF.